The TCR beta chain under discussion was sequenced for a study of CD8+ T cells in alopecia areata (dated by TCRdb to the late 2010s). As for the study more broadly: The treated patients took part in an open-label pilot trial in which moderate-to-severe alopecia areata was treated with oral tofacitinib at 5 to 10 mg twice daily. Tofacitinib was administered for 6 to 18 months, and 6 months of follow-up off drug were then conducted to assess delayed response and recurrence. For the treated patients, the SALT score, which quantifies what percentage of scalp surface area is affected, served as the measure of disease severity. To study T cell clonal expansion in alopecia areata, the researchers applied high-throughput TCRbeta sequencing to both the C3H/HeJ mouse model and human patients. Human TCRbeta sequencing covered scalp tissue and sorted CD4+ and CD8+ peripheral blood T cells from patchy and totalis/universalis alopecia areata patients and healthy controls. Biopsies were taken from tofacitinib-treated patients at baseline and again at 4 and 24 weeks into treatment, and several of those patients also had a later scalp biopsy. Scalp clonality was compared across normal scalp (n=4), patchy alopecia areata scalp (n=8), and alopecia totalis/universalis scalp (n=8). RNA came from the PAXgene miRNA kit for fixed scalp, the miRNeasy kit for PBMCs, and the RNeasy kit for mouse skin. Amplification of TCRbeta CDR3 regions was done by immunoSEQ multiplex PCR using 35 Vbeta forward primers and 13 Jbeta reverse primers.

The time point label of this sample denotes: 24 weeks on oral tofacitinib. According to the study, the label for this sample's treatment or condition signals: oral pan-JAK inhibitor, 5-10 mg twice daily. Lesional scalp punch biopsies and peripheral blood were collected from alopecia areata patients. PBMCs were separated by density centrifugation and stained for CD3, CD4 and CD8, after which CD4+ and CD8+ T cells were sorted on a FACSAria. Library prep was done by the immunoSEQ multiplex PCR assay. RNA was extracted from all samples and reverse transcribed into cDNA as template for TCR sequencing. First-strand cDNA was synthesized with SuperScript III using a 2:1 mix of oligo-dT and random hexamers. Amplification bias was assessed with a synthetic immune receptor repertoire, and residual bias was removed computationally. Turning to the authors' computational methods: Raw reads were preprocessed to remove errors, and CDR3 was defined according to IMGT conventions as the region from the conserved cysteine to phenylalanine. To get clonality, Shannon entropy was normalized by log2 of the number of productive unique TCRs and the result was subtracted from 1. Whether scalp clones were CD4 or CD8 was inferred by matching scalp TCRbeta sequences against CD4 and CD8 repertoires sorted from blood. TCRdb holds this immuneACCESS table with in-frame rearrangements only. Some clones are missing; in checked studies, unresolved V genes explain under half, and the rest has no known cause. V, J and clone size reflect that table, while D and trimming were determined from the DNA. This sample gives fewer than 250,000 clones in total; 60% of them show up just once. About 0.94% of the sample belongs to the ten largest clones.

Results and caveats for the whole study, not just this receptor: Unlike mouse skin, where gammadelta T cells dominate, normal human skin contains resident alphabeta T cells that get sequenced too, which complicates analysis of the scalp TCR repertoire. Because the treated cohort was small and had just a single nonresponder, larger studies are needed to establish links between baseline CD8+ expansion and response. With tofacitinib, both scalp clonality and the number of expanded CD8+ clones among the top 100 scalp clones went down significantly. Many expanded lesional clones persisted in scalp and blood during tofacitinib treatment, which may partly explain relapse after stopping treatment. Compared with normal scalp, lesional scalp had higher clonality and more expanded CD8+ clones, particularly in alopecia totalis/universalis, a pattern that suggests antigenic drive. Shared TCR sequences between patients were less evident than in mice, which may be partly attributable to HLA diversity in the patient population.

The CDR3 measures 15 amino acids from cysteine to phenylalanine. CDR3 DNA only is kept here, 45 bases in frame from base 1. V and J are trimmed by 8 bases and 1 base, and the gene matches miss 10 bases of the junction. Via the germline V gene (reference sequence), CDR1 is MNHNY and CDR2 SVGAGI. As concerns this clone: Its binding antigen is unknown. No much larger clonotype is one base removed from it; base qualities were not supplied.

The TCR originated in a human donor with alopecia areata. Here the chain combines TRBV6-6 and TRBJ1-1, with 7 central nucleotides matching TRBD1. The source material was CD4+ T cells sorted from blood, sampled at week 24, from a patient treated with tofacitinib. The nucleotide sequence reads TGTGCCAGCTCACCAGACAGGGACCCGAACACTGAAGCTTTCTTT. It specifies CASSPDRDPNTEAFF.